These 2 T cell receptor beta chains originate from one sample sequenced in a study of control samples from healthy donors and cancer patients. Here immunoSEQ multiplex PCR was the method, and the copy in TCRdb shows in-frame clones only, minus some. The table has about 75,000 clones, around 95% seen once. The sample consisted of blood. The receptors derive from a woman between 40 and 55 years old in good health.

The CDR3 protein is CASSELGDGYF. The CDR3 DNA reads TGTGCCAGCAGTGAATTAGGCGACGGGTACTTC. The chain is built from TRBV2 and TRBJ2-4; D remains ambiguous. The CDR3 loop spans 11 amino acids. Deletions cut 2 bases from V and 15 bases from J, with 11 bases between. Germline-derived CDR1 and CDR2 are SNHLY and FYNNEI.

This clone has a single count. The genes are TRBV5-1 and TRBJ2-7; a weak D match, TRBD1 (6 bases). Between the trimmed V and J ends, which lost 1 base and 4 bases, there was a span of 15 bases. The CDR3 has 15 residues. The germline gives CDR1 SGHRS, CDR2 YFSETQ. CDR3 loop: CASSLLESGAYEQYF. DNA for the CDR3: TGCGCCAGCAGCTTGCTAGAGTCAGGGGCATACGAGCAGTACTTC.